The text below deals with one TCR beta chain. The antigen it binds to is not known. Per-nucleotide qualities are absent, and no much larger clonotype sits a single base away. The germline V gene supplies CDR1 SGHNT and CDR2 YENEEA. The CDR3 goes from the cysteine to the phenylalanine over 15 residues. This entry keeps only the CDR3 DNA: 45 bases, framed from base 1. V is reduced by 5 bases and J by 2 bases, leaving a spacing of 12 bases between them. Systemically healthy Caucasian individuals from Russia, about 38 in total and aged roughly 6 to 90 years, were included as donors. Roughly 10 milliliters of peripheral blood were collected from each donor into EDTA-treated Vacutainer tubes. Ficoll-Paque density-gradient centrifugation was used to isolate PBMCs, with at least 7 million obtained per sample. Total RNA, at least 6 micrograms per sample, was extracted from PBMCs with Trizol reagent. Naive CD45RAhigh/CD27high T cell percentages were measured by flow cytometry on a PBMC aliquot from every donor.

These data originate in a study of blood T cells in healthy people across ages (dated by TCRdb to between 2015 and 2016). At the level of the whole study: In model experiments, roughly one uniquely barcoded TCR beta cDNA molecule per two T cells was captured by template switching. To avoid experimental bias, donors of different ages were distributed randomly across sequencing lanes. Using deep sequencing normalized with unique cDNA molecular identifiers, the study measured how TCR beta repertoire diversity changes with age. The study analyzed two additional independent replicas of 1 million unique cDNA reads from the same blood draw for two donors, one aged 18 to 30 and one aged 80 or older. The donors were divided into four age groups: young (average approximately 15 years), middle-aged (approximately 39), aged (approximately 62) and long-lived (approximately 74). General study outcomes and caveats: The percentage of naive T cells measured by flow cytometry correlated strongly with observed TCR beta diversity. Since profiling was done on bulk unsorted PBMCs, naive and antigen-experienced compartments could not be conclusively compared. Compared with the aged group, more naive CD4+ T cells, fewer expanded clones and increased TCR diversity were shown by the long-lived group, suggesting age selection. Because donor CMV infection status was unknown, age-related changes in expanded clonotypes were potentially confounded. As age increased, observed TCR beta diversity per million T cells dropped in a roughly linear way, and a significant reduction was already evident by age 40. Estimates of total diversity based on one million sequenced T cells were considered lower bounds and underestimates.

Library prep was done by 5' RACE. TCRdb records Illumina HiSeq 2500 as the sequencer. A second PCR of about 7 to 12 cycles was run with a J-beta primer mix and a sample-barcoded 5' primer. A template-switch 5' adaptor carrying 12 random nucleotides introduced a unique molecular identifier onto each TCR beta cDNA molecule. Each sample yielded at least 2.5 million CDR3-containing paired-end reads. First-strand cDNA synthesis was performed from all RNA using the Mint cDNA synthesis kit, with priming by a TRBC-specific oligonucleotide. Following uracil-DNA glycosylase treatment, a first 18-cycle PCR with universal primers M1SS and BC2_uni_R was performed on all cDNA. The paper's data handling went like this. Normalization of each sample was performed by random selection of 1 million high-quality reads, each carrying a distinct molecular identifier. Instead of being binned into consensus sequences, reads with shared molecular identifiers were discarded. MiTCR, with a Q25 quality threshold and the strictest error-elimination algorithm, was used for CDR3 identification, clonotype clustering and error correction. A nonparametric unseen species model using Euler transformation provided a lower-bound estimate of total TCR beta diversity. TCRdb cleaned the public reads at Q25 with fastp, built clones with MiXCR and kept in-frame beta chains. Every entry covers one CDR3 protein and lists the most common genes and DNA from its rows. What appears here as the V and J calls and clone size reflects TCRdb's work, not the paper's. In this sample the table shows about 1,400,000 distinct CDR3 sequences, 59% of which occur a single time. The ten largest clones capture more than 6% of the sample.

The clonotype comes from a man aged 18 to 35 in good health. The rearrangement combines TRBV11-3 with TRBJ2-2; no D gene can be assigned with confidence. Sequencing was performed on blood. CDR3 protein: CASSLSGSNTGELFF. Here is the DNA: TGTGCCAGCAGCCTGTCCGGAAGTAACACCGGGGAGCTGTTTTTT.